What follows are 32 T cell receptor beta chains derived from one specimen sequenced in a study of spatial heterogeneity in lung cancer. As to time point: sample taken at primary tumor resection. Each CDR3 protein gets one entry after TCRdb re-called the 5' RACE reads with MiXCR. The table lists 20,000 to 30,000 distinct CDR3 sequences, about 4.7% of them singletons. The sequenced sample was PBMCs, obtained at surgery. Source of these receptors: a male donor with early-stage non-small cell lung cancer.

V gene TRBV20-1 combines with J gene TRBJ2-5; the D is unclear. The germline V gene has CDR1 DFQATT and CDR2 SNEGSKA (reference sequence). V lost 2 bases and J 5 bases, leaving 3 bases between the germline ends. The CDR3 loop spans 10 amino acids. This CDR3 is CSARSETQYF. CDR3 DNA sequence: TGCAGTGCTAGATCGGAGACCCAGTACTTC.

This clonotype was counted many times. CDR3 in amino acids: CASSSGGGAYNEQFF. The DNA of the CDR3 is TGTGCCAGCAGCTCAGGCGGGGGGGCCTACAATGAGCAGTTCTTC. This chain connects TRBV11-2 to TRBJ2-1; 9 bases are a match to TRBD2. CDR3 length equals 15 residues. CDR1 is SGHAT, CDR2 FQNNGV, per germline. V dropped 4 bases and J dropped 2; count of bases not matched to a gene: 3.

Many counts were recorded for this clonotype. The rearrangement links TRBV10-3 to TRBJ2-1, with TRBD1 matching over 8 bases. From germline, CDR1 is ENHRY and CDR2 SYGVKD. The ends lost 11 bases at V and 1 base at J; junction bases unmatched: 10. The CDR3 sequence is 15 residues long. The CDR3 DNA follows: TGTGCCTCGACGGGAAGGGACAGGTCCTACAATGAGCAGTTCTTC. Its protein product is CASTGRDRSYNEQFF.

This clonotype has at least ten counts. The chain couples TRBV27 to TRBJ1-2; possibly TRBD1 for D (5 bases). The CDR3 sequence is 14 residues long. Per the germline V gene, CDR1 is MNHEY and CDR2 is SMNVEV (reference sequence). V lost 4 bases to trimming and J lost 7 bases, with 16 bases between them. The CDR3 loop is CASSSFSGYGGYTF. The CDR3 coding sequence is TGTGCCAGCAGTTCTTTTTCAGGGTACGGTGGCTACACCTTC.

The chain links TRBV11-2 to TRBJ2-7; D is possibly TRBD2 (5 bases). Germline V lookup: CDR1 SGHAT, CDR2 FQNNGV. This CDR3 region has 13 residues. Trimming removed 1 base at V and 3 bases at J, with 7 bases between. CDR3 region: CASSLVRDYEQYF. Written as DNA, the CDR3 is TGTGCCAGCAGCTTAGTTCGGGACTACGAGCAGTACTTC.

This clonotype occurred many times. CDR3 sequence reads: CASSYSGTRGGNEKLFF. CDR3 DNA sequence: TGTGCCAGCAGTTACTCGGGCACCCGAGGGGGTAATGAAAAACTGTTTTTT. The chain couples TRBV6-6 to TRBJ1-4; the D gene is possibly TRBD1 (6 bases). Trimming removed 0 bases at V and 4 bases at J, with 15 bases between. The CDR3 extends over 17 amino acids. Germline V gene sequence: CDR1 MNHNY, CDR2 SVGAGI (reference sequence).

This clonotype has a handful of counts. This chain uses TRBV4-2 with TRBJ2-2; TRBD2 aligns across 9 bases. This CDR3 spans 20 amino acids. Germline V gene sequence: CDR1 LGHNA, CDR2 YNFKEQ. Trimming at V came to 4 bases and at J to 5 bases, leaving 20 bases not matched to a gene. CDR3 sequence (DNA): TGTGCCAGCAGCCTACTGAGTTTTAGCGGGGGCTCGGGATCGACCGGGGAGCTGTTTTTT. Translating it yields CASSLLSFSGGSGSTGELFF.

The sample holds many counts of this clonotype. This chain joins TRBV29-1 and TRBJ2-4; D is perhaps TRBD2 (6 bases). Looked up from germline, CDR1 is SQVTM and CDR2 is ANQGSEA. V lost 4 bases and J lost 0, with 16 bases in between. The CDR3 sequence is 16 residues long. The CDR3 here is CSVAPTGVGAKNIQYF. The CDR3 DNA reads TGCAGCGTTGCCCCCACGGGGGTGGGAGCCAAAAACATTCAGTACTTC.

This clonotype was recorded many times. This rearrangement joins TRBV18 to TRBJ2-1; tentative D call: TRBD1 (7 bases). The germline gives CDR1 KGHSH, CDR2 LQKENI. The CDR3 is 17 residues long. The V end was cut by 0 bases, the J end by 2 bases, with 14 bases between. CDR3 region: CASSPPIRGETYNEQFF. For the CDR3, the DNA is TGTGCCAGCTCACCACCTATCAGGGGGGAGACCTACAATGAGCAGTTCTTC. Together with reference TRBV18 and TRBJ2-1, the CDR3 gives the full variable domain: NAGVMQNPRHLVRRRGQEARLRCSPMKGHSHVYWYRQLPEEGLKFMVYLQKENIIDESGMPKERFSAEFPKEGPSILRIQQVVRGDSAAYFCASSPPIRGETYNEQFFGPGTRLTVL.

This clonotype was seen many times. The chain joins TRBV28 to TRBJ2-7; weak D call: TRBD2 (5 bases). The CDR3 runs to 15 residues. CDR1 and CDR2 from the germline V gene are MDHEN and SYDVKM. V lost 1 base, J lost 0 bases, and 10 bases lay in between. The CDR3, as DNA: TGTGCCAGCAGTTTATTCCGGGGTAGCTCCTACGAGCAGTACTTC. Translated: CASSLFRGSSYEQYF.

Ten or more counts support this clonotype. This chain uses TRBV25-1 with TRBJ1-2, with D possibly matching TRBD1 (5 bases). CDR1 is MGHDK, CDR2 SYGVNS, per germline. There are 14 residues in the CDR3. V was trimmed by 7 bases and J by 8 bases, leaving 20 bases between them. CDR3 DNA: TGTGCCAGCACCGGAGCCGGGACCCTGGGAGGCTACACCTTC. This encodes CASTGAGTLGGYTF.

Only a few counts were recorded for this clonotype. The chain joins TRBV6-5 to TRBJ2-5, with D possibly matching TRBD2 (5 bases). Trimming cost V 2 bases and J 4 bases, with 14 bases left between them. Germline V gene data show CDR1 as MNHEY and CDR2 as SVGAGI. This CDR3 has 15 amino acids. DNA of the CDR3: TGTGCCAGCAGTTACGGACTTTCTTCCCCAGAGACCCAGTACTTC. Its protein product is CASSYGLSSPETQYF.

This clonotype was picked up many times. This sequence joins TRBV2 and TRBJ2-6; possibly TRBD1 for D (5 bases). Germline CDR1 and CDR2: SNHLY and FYNNEI. The CDR3 is 15 amino acids. Trimming removed 5 bases from V and 0 bases from J, with 8 bases in between. The CDR3 loop reads CASSKGVSGANVLTF. The CDR3 DNA is TGTGCCAGCAGTAAAGGGGTCTCTGGGGCCAACGTCCTGACTTTC.

This clonotype was observed at least ten times. This chain links TRBV11-2 with TRBJ1-4; 8 nucleotides agree with TRBD1. Germline assignment: CDR1 SGHAT and CDR2 FQNNGV. J lost 7 bases, V lost 2 bases, and 18 bases had no gene match. CDR3 length: 19 residues. CDR3 bases: TGTGCCAGCAGCTTATTTCATCCTCGACGACAGGGGTCCGGTGAAAAACTGTTTTTT. This translates into CASSLFHPRRQGSGEKLFF.

This clonotype was seen a few times. The chain employs TRBV28 and TRBJ2-7; 7 nucleotides agree with TRBD1. After removal of 5 bases from V and 1 base from J, the junction contained 17 bases not matched to a gene. Germline V gene lookup returns CDR1 MDHEN and CDR2 SYDVKM. CDR3 length equals 18 residues. The chain's CDR3 is CASSPKTGFGPVSYEQYF. The DNA of the CDR3 is TGTGCCAGCAGTCCTAAGACAGGGTTCGGGCCAGTTTCCTACGAGCAGTACTTC.

A few counts support this clonotype. The rearrangement joins TRBV18 to TRBJ2-7, with 7 bases aligning to TRBD1. The CDR3 contains 12 residues. Germline-derived CDR1 and CDR2 are KGHSH and LQKENI. V gave up 4 bases and J gave up 5 bases; unmatched junction bases: 2. The CDR3 protein is CASSQGADEQYF. CDR3 nucleotide sequence: TGTGCCAGCTCACAGGGGGCCGACGAGCAGTACTTC.

This chain links TRBV7-3 with TRBJ2-1, with D perhaps matching TRBD1 (6 bases). The CDR3 runs 14 residues. The V end lost 5 bases, the J end lost 7 bases, and 15 bases lay between the germline ends. Germline V lookup: CDR1 SGHTA, CDR2 FQGTGA. CDR3 nucleotides: TGTGCCAGCAGCGCGCAACAGGGAATGAATGAGCAGTTCTTC. This codes for CASSAQQGMNEQFF.

This clonotype was found many times. The DNA of the CDR3 is TGTGCCAGCAGTCTGACTAGTGTTTCGACCGGGGAGCTGTTTTTT. Translating it yields CASSLTSVSTGELFF. The chain joins TRBV28 to TRBJ2-2; D is possibly TRBD2 (6 bases). V was trimmed by 5 bases and J by 5 bases, leaving 15 bases between them. This CDR3 has 15 residues. The germline gives CDR1 MDHEN, CDR2 SYDVKM.

This clonotype has a count of ten or more. The V gene is TRBV20-1, the J gene TRBJ1-5; 11 bases fit TRBD1. V trimming: 6 bases; J trimming: 6 bases; junction bases outside the gene matches: 13. CDR3 size: 16 residues. Germline V gene sequence: CDR1 DFQATT, CDR2 SNEGSKA (reference sequence). CDR3 nucleotides: TGCAGTGCGCTGTATCCCGGTGGGACAGGGGGTCAGCCCCAGCATTTT. Protein product: CSALYPGGTGGQPQHF.

This clonotype was observed at least ten times. The rearrangement uses TRBV11-2 and TRBJ1-1; TRBD1 might be the D (5 bases). CDR1 and CDR2 (germline): SGHAT, FQNNGV. The V gene lost 3 bases and the J gene lost 3 bases, with 11 bases spanning the gap. The CDR3 has 14 residues. The DNA for the CDR3 is TGTGCCAGCAGCTTGGGGGTCTACGACACTGAAGCTTTCTTT. Its translation is CASSLGVYDTEAFF. The full variable domain, in which reference TRBV11-2 and TRBJ1-1 provide the parts outside the CDR3, is EAGVAQSPRYKIIEKRQSVAFWCNPISGHATLYWYQQILGQGPKLLIQFQNNGVVDDSQLPKDRFSAERLKGVDSTLKIQPAKLEDSAVYLCASSLGVYDTEAFFGQGTRLTVV.

This clonotype was detected ten times or more. The chain combines TRBV5-1 with TRBJ2-1, with no clear D. Germline V gene data show CDR1 as SGHRS and CDR2 as YFSETQ. This CDR3 is built from 16 residues. V was trimmed by 4 bases and J by 6 bases, leaving 20 bases between them. The CDR3 nucleotides are TGCGCCAGCAGCCTGGAAATCAGAGGACGGAGCAATGAGCAGTTCTTC. This sequence encodes CASSLEIRGRSNEQFF.

This clonotype has ten or more counts. This chain connects TRBV15 to TRBJ2-1; tentative D call: TRBD2 (5 bases). V was trimmed by 4 bases and J by 8 bases, leaving 27 bases between them. The CDR3 runs 18 residues. Germline CDR1 and CDR2: LNHNV and YYDKDF (reference sequence). The CDR3 reads CATSILADRGWGAYEQFF. In DNA form, the CDR3 reads TGTGCCACCAGCATTTTAGCTGACCGGGGTTGGGGAGCATATGAGCAGTTCTTC.

In this sample, this clonotype turned up many times. The genes are TRBV20-1 and TRBJ2-2, with 7 bases matching TRBD2. The junction had 7 bases not matched to a gene; V was cut back by 5 bases and J by 4 bases. CDR3 length equals 14 residues. Germline values: CDR1 DFQATT, CDR2 SNEGSKA (reference sequence). Here the CDR3 reads CSAASTSPTGELFF. The CDR3 coding sequence is TGCAGTGCTGCGTCGACTAGCCCCACCGGGGAGCTGTTTTTT.

This clonotype was seen many times. The chain recombines TRBV28 with TRBJ2-7; D call uncertain. Trimming left V 5 bases short and J 5 bases short, with 16 bases between. This CDR3 has 14 amino acids. CDR1 is MDHEN and CDR2 is SYDVKM in the germline V gene. CDR3 DNA: TGTGCCAGCAGTGTTCTGAAGGGAATTCACGAGCAGTACTTC. Translation gives CASSVLKGIHEQYF.

This clonotype was detected ten times or more. The rearrangement links TRBV30 to TRBJ2-3, with D perhaps TRBD2 (5 bases). The germline CDR1 and CDR2 sequences are GTSNPN and SVGIG (reference sequence). The CDR3 totals 12 residues. Trimming left V 4 bases short and J 2 bases short, with 7 bases between. The CDR3 here is CAWTRDTDTQYF. In DNA form, the CDR3 reads TGTGCCTGGACCCGGGACACAGATACGCAGTATTTT.

This clonotype was recorded at least ten times. The rearrangement uses TRBV6-5 and TRBJ2-4; TRBD1 might be the D (6 bases). V was shortened by 4 bases and J by 0 bases, with 10 bases between the two germline ends. The CDR3 has 15 residues. Germline lookup yields CDR1 MNHEY and CDR2 SVGAGI. CDR3 in amino acids: CASSSGVLAKNIQYF. The CDR3 DNA follows: TGTGCCAGCAGTTCAGGGGTCCTAGCCAAAAACATTCAGTACTTC.

This clonotype has ten or more counts. The rearrangement links TRBV20-1 to TRBJ1-5, with D uncertain. The CDR3 spans 12 residues. V lost 5 bases and J 2 bases, leaving 7 bases between the germline ends. The germline CDR1 and CDR2 sequences are DFQATT and SNEGSKA (reference sequence). The CDR3 DNA reads as TGCAGTGCTGGCAGAGGCAATCAGCCCCAGCATTTT. Its translation is CSAGRGNQPQHF.

This clonotype was found many times. The chain uses TRBV15 and TRBJ2-3, with a possible D match to TRBD2 (6 bases). V was pared by 3 bases and J by 3 bases, with 16 bases between. In germline, CDR1 is LNHNV, CDR2 YYDKDF (reference sequence). The CDR3 is made up of 16 amino acids. CDR3 nucleotides: TGTGCCACCAGCAGCTCCCATGGAGGGAGGACAGATACGCAGTATTTT. Its translation is CATSSSHGGRTDTQYF.

In this sample, this clonotype turned up many times. The chain couples TRBV10-3 to TRBJ1-2, with D maybe TRBD1 (6 bases). This CDR3 has 13 residues. Per the germline V gene, CDR1 is ENHRY and CDR2 is SYGVKD. V lost 4 bases and J 2 bases, leaving 8 bases between the germline ends. CDR3 coding DNA: TGTGCCATCAGTGGGACAGTCAACTATGGCTACACCTTC. Translation gives CAISGTVNYGYTF.

This clonotype was observed many times. J is TRBJ1-4 and V is TRBV5-1, with D possibly matching TRBD1 (5 bases). CDR1 is SGHRS and CDR2 is YFSETQ in the germline V gene. V lost 4 bases, J lost 4 bases, and 14 bases lay in between. The CDR3 has 15 residues. CDR3 loop: CASSGTGFLNEKLFF. In DNA form, the CDR3 reads TGCGCCAGCAGCGGAACAGGTTTTCTTAATGAAAAACTGTTTTTT. Looking up the rest from reference TRBV5-1 and TRBJ1-4 gives the full variable domain: KAGVTQTPRYLIKTRGQQVTLSCSPISGHRSVSWYQQTPGQGLQFLFEYFSETQRNKGNFPGRFSGRQFSNSRSEMNVSTLELGDSALYLCASSGTGFLNEKLFFGSGTQLSVL.

This chain uses TRBV5-5 with TRBJ2-1; D is unclear. The germline gives CDR1 SGHKS, CDR2 YYEKEE (reference sequence). The ends were cut back, 1 base at V and 6 bases at J, with 11 bases in the middle. The CDR3 is made up of 14 amino acids. CDR3 sequence: CASSLLFAVNEQFF. As DNA, the CDR3 is TGTGCCAGCAGCTTGCTATTCGCAGTCAATGAGCAGTTCTTC.

By share, this clonotype counts as medium-sized. J is TRBJ2-7 and V is TRBV6-2 or TRBV6-3; TRBD2 agrees at 10 bases. The V gene end was trimmed by 0 bases and the J gene end by 6 bases; junction bases not matched to a gene: 5. The CDR3 runs 15 residues. CDR1 is MNHEY, CDR2 SVGEGT, per germline. The chain's CDR3 is CASSYSPSGSTEQYF. The CDR3 coding sequence is TGTGCCAGCAGTTACTCCCCTAGCGGGAGCACCGAGCAGTACTTC.